This T cell receptor (beta chain) was observed in a study of CD4 and CD8 cells across lung adenocarcinoma regions. With 1 base clipped from V and 3 bases from J, the junction kept 6 bases outside the gene matches. Germline V lookup: CDR1 MNHNS, CDR2 SASEGT. This CDR3 contains 16 residues. This clonotype was seen a few times. One entry per CDR3 protein, called by TCRdb with MiXCR from the PCR reads. The sample contains about 12,000 distinct CDR3 sequences, 53% of which appear only once. Donors had localized lung adenocarcinoma, a non-small cell lung cancer. This rearrangement joins TRBV6-1 to TRBJ2-3; 8 bases fit TRBD2. Sequencing input: CD8+ T cells from the center of a lung tumor. The TCR comes from a female donor with lung adenocarcinoma. The CD4 and CD8 labels of this study may be unreliable. The CDR3 DNA reads as TGTGCCAGCAGTGAAGACACGGGAGGGGCGACAGATACGCAGTATTTT. Translating gives CASSEDTGGATDTQYF.